Reported below is one T cell receptor (beta chain). The antigen is undetermined. These data belong to a study of shared clonotypes between healthy human individuals. This CDR3 is built from 14 residues. The ends lost 6 bases at V and 6 bases at J; junction bases unmatched: 9. Germline V gene sequence: CDR1 LNHDA, CDR2 SQIVND (reference sequence). The study, taken as a whole, reports: An expected dependence of interdonor clonotype sharing on sequencing depth was noted. Only a few donors were included, so the genetic and exposure-history diversity represented was limited.

Method: immunoSEQ multiplex PCR; TCRdb's copy keeps in-frame clones and lacks some. The data contain fewer than 3 million clones, about nine tenths of them singletons. J is TRBJ2-7 and V is TRBV19; 9 nucleotides align to TRBD1. This receptor was identified in a man between 18 and 35 years old in good health. Some clones in this sample may be carry-over from other donors' samples. The sequencing input was naive CD4+ T cells from PBMCs. Subset described: CD45RA+ positively selected. The CDR3 coding sequence is TGTGCCAGTAGCTGGGACAGGGTAGGAGGCGAGCAGTACTTC. Its translation: CASSWDRVGGEQYF.